This section outlines one TCR beta chain sequence together with its context. The CDR3 is made up of 14 amino acids. With 6 bases removed from V and 5 bases from J, the gap between germline ends came to 16 bases. Germline CDR1 and CDR2: MNHNY and SVGAGI (reference sequence). As originally analysed: Using reference gene primer amplification, nucleated cell counts were estimated. Measured with immunoSEQ multiplex PCR; TCRdb has only the in-frame clones, and not every one. V and J calls and clone size follow that table, whereas D and trimming were derived from the DNA. The repertoire consists of some 270,000 clones, with approximately 86% occurring once and the leading ten covering about 8.8%. This entry is derived from a study of blood T cell repertoires in COVID-19. For the study at large: Acute and convalescent COVID-19 samples came from the United States, Italy and Spain. The analysed material was cDNA or gDNA that came from T cells, B-cell-depleted T cells, or PBMCs.

This sequence joins TRBV6-6 and TRBJ1-1; a possible D gene is TRBD1 (6 bases). Sequenced sample: peripheral blood. The TCR comes from a man aged 35 to 55 with active or convalescent COVID-19. The CDR3 sequence: CASRNGQRTTEAFF. For the CDR3, the DNA is TGTGCCAGCAGGAACGGACAGAGGACAACTGAAGCTTTCTTT.